This T cell receptor beta chain was retrieved from a study of response to subunit inactivated influenza vaccine. TCRdb independently ran MiXCR on the RT-PCR reads; one entry per CDR3 protein. The table includes about 570,000 distinct CDR3 sequences, approximately 11% detected once. Germline V gives CDR1 SQVTM, CDR2 ANQGSEA. This CDR3 region has 11 residues. The V end lost 3 bases, the J end lost 6 bases, and 8 bases lay between the germline ends. Another study also made use of these data, one on T cells expressing NK-cell markers. That publication notes: It was by 5'RACE template switching with UMIs that TCR beta cDNA was made.

The chain joins TRBV29-1 to TRBJ1-2; D is uncertain. The receptor was isolated from a man aged 45-65 years who received an inactivated influenza vaccine. The sequencing here drew on PBMCs from blood, taken on the day of vaccination. CDR3 nucleotides: TGCAGCGTTGATGGACGGGATGGCTACACCTTC. Translating it yields CSVDGRDGYTF.